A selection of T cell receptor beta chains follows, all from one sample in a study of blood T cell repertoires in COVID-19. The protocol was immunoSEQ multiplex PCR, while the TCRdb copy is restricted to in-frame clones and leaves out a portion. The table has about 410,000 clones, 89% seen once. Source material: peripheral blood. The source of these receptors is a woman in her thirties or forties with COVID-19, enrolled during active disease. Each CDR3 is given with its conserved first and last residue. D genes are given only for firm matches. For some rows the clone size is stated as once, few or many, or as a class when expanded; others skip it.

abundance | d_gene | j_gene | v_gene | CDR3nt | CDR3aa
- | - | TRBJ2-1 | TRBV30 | TGTGCCTGGGGGACTTCCTACAATGAGCAGTTCTTC | CAWGTSYNEQFF
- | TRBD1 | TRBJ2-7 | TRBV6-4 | TGTGCCAGACCCGGGACAGGGCGGCCCGAGCAGTACTTC | CARPGTGRPEQYF
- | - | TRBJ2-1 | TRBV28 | TGTGCCAGCAGCCCTATCCTAGCGCCGAACCGGGATGAGCAGTTCTTC | CASSPILAPNRDEQFF
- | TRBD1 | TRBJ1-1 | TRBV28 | TGTGCCAGCAGGGGACAGATGAACACTGAAGCTTTCTTT | CASRGQMNTEAFF
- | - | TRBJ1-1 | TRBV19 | TGTGCCAGTAGGACGCCCGTGGGAAAGGGGGACCCTGAAGCTTTCTTT | CASRTPVGKGDPEAFF
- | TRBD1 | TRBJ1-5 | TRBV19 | TGTGCCAGTAGTCCCCCGGACAGGGTAAACCAGCCCCAGCATTTT | CASSPPDRVNQPQHF
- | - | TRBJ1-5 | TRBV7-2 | TGTGCCAGCAGCTTGGCCGTCGGACTGATCAATCAGCCCCAGCATTTT | CASSLAVGLINQPQHF
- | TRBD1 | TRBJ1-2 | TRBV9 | TGTGCCAGCAGCTACTACTACAGGGGATATGGCTACACCTTC | CASSYYYRGYGYTF
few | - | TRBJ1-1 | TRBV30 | TGTGCCTGGATGTACAGCCAGAACACTGAAGCTTTCTTT | CAWMYSQNTEAFF
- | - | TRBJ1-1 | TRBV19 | TGTGCCAGTAGTATAGTCGGTGAGAACACTGAAGCTTTCTTT | CASSIVGENTEAFF
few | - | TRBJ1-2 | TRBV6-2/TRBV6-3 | TGTGCCAGCAGTTCCCAGGGATCTTATGGCTACACCTTC | CASSSQGSYGYTF
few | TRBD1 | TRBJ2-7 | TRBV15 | TGTGCCACCAGCACCGACAGGGTAAGAGAGCAGTACTTC | CATSTDRVREQYF
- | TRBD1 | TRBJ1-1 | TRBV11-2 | TGTGCCAGCAGCCGATCGGGACAGGCAAACACTGAAGCTTTCTTT | CASSRSGQANTEAFF
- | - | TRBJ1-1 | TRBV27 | TGTGCCAGCAGATACAACAGGGCTCCAAACACTGAAGCTTTCTTT | CASRYNRAPNTEAFF
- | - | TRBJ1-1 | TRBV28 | TGTGCCAGCAGTTTATTCGGTCGTTCTGAAGCTTTCTTT | CASSLFGRSEAFF
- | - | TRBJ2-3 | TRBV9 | TGTGCCAGCAGCCCCCGACTACCACCCTCTTCAGATACGCAGTATTTT | CASSPRLPPSSDTQYF
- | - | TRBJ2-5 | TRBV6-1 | TGTGCCAGTTTCAGGGGTTGGTGGCAAGAGACCCAGTACTTC | CASFRGWWQETQYF
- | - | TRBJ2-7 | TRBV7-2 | TGTGCCAGCAGCCGCAATTCAGGGGCAGGGGTAGCGTACGAGCAGTACTTC | CASSRNSGAGVAYEQYF
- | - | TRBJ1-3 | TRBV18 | TGTGCCAGCACGGGGGGTGCCATCTCTGGAAACACCATATATTTT | CASTGGAISGNTIYF
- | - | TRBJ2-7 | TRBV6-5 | TGTGCCAGCAGGCGGGACGGTTCCTCCTACGAGCAGTACTTC | CASRRDGSSYEQYF
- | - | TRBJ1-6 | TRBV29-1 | TGCAGCGTTGGGACCGAGGGTTCACCCCTCCACTTT | CSVGTEGSPLHF
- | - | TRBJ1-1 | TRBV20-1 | TGCAGTGCTCCCCGCGACACTGAAGCTTTCTTT | CSAPRDTEAFF
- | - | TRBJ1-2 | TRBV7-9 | TGTGCCAGCAGCTTATTTCCAGTGAGGCCTCCCTACAGGTCCGATGGCTACACCTTC | CASSLFPVRPPYRSDGYTF
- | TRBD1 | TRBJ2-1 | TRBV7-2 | TGTGCCAGCAGCTCTTGGGACAGCTCCGACTCCTACAATGAGCAGTTCTTC | CASSSWDSSDSYNEQFF
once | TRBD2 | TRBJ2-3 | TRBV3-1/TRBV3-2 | TGTGCCAGCAGCCCCCGCGGAGCGGGGGGGCCAGATACGCAGTATTTT | CASSPRGAGGPDTQYF
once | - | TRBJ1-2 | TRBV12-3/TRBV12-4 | TGTGCCAGCAGGTACACGGGGGGCTACACCTTC | CASRYTGGYTF
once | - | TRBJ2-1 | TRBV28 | TGTGCCAGCAGTATATGGGATCTTAGCTCTTCCTACAATGAGCAGTTCTTC | CASSIWDLSSSYNEQFF
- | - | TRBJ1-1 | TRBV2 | TGTGCCAGCAGTGAAAGTCTAGGAGCCAGGGCCTTGAACACTGAAGCTTTCTTT | CASSESLGARALNTEAFF
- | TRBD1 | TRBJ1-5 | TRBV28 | TGTGCCGCAGTGGACAGGGGGCGCAGGGTCCAGCCCCAGCATTTT | CAAVDRGRRVQPQHF
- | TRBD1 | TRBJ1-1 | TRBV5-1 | TGCGCCAGCAGACTGGGACAGGGGGCGGAAGACACTGAAGCTTTCTTT | CASRLGQGAEDTEAFF
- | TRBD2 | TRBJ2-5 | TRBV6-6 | TGTGCCAGCAGATCTCTAGCGGGGACTAGGGAGACCCAGTACTTC | CASRSLAGTRETQYF
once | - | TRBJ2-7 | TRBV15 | TGTGCCACCAGCAGAGGAGAAAGCAACGAGCAGTACTTC | CATSRGESNEQYF
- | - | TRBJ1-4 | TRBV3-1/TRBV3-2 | TGTGCCAGCAGCCAAGGAGGAGAACCAACTAATGAAAAACTGTTTTTT | CASSQGGEPTNEKLFF
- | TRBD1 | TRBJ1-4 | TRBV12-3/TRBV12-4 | TGTGCCATCCGGACAGGGCGAGAGGAAAAACTGTTTTTT | CAIRTGREEKLFF
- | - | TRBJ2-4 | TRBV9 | TGTGCCAGCAGCTATGGACAGGGAGGGCTCGGAAACATTCAGTACTTC | CASSYGQGGLGNIQYF
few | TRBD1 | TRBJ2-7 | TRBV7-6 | TGTGCCAGCAGCCCGGGGACAGGTAGCTACGAGCAGTACTTC | CASSPGTGSYEQYF
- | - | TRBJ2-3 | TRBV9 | TGTGCCAGCAGCGTAGCCCCTCGGGGTTCTAGCACAGATACGCAGTATTTT | CASSVAPRGSSTDTQYF